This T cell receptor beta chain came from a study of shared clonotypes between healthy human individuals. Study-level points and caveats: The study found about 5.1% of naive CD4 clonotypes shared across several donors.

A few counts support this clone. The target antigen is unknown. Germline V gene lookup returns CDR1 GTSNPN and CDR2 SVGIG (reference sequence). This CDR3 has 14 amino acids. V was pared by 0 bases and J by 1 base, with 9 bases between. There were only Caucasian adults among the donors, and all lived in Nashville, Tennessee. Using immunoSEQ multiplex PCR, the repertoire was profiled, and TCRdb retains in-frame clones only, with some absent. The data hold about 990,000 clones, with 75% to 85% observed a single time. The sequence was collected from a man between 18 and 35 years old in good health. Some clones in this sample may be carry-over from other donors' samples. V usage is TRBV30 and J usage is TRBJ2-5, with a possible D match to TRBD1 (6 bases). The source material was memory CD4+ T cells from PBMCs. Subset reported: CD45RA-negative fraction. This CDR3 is CAWSVPGAQETQYF. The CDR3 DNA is TGTGCCTGGAGTGTACCAGGGGCCCAAGAGACCCAGTACTTC.